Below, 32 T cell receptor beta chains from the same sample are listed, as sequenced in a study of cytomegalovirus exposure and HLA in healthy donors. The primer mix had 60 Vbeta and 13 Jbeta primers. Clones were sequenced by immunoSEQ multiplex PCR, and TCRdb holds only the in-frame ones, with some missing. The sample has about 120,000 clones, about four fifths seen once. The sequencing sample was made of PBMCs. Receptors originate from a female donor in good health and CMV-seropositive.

The DNA for the CDR3 is TGTGCCAGCAGGGCGGGGCTCTCTGGAAACACCATATATTTT. Translating gives CASRAGLSGNTIYF. The chain recombines TRBV2 with TRBJ1-3, with D maybe TRBD1 (5 bases). V was pared by 6 bases and J by 0 bases, with 9 bases between. The CDR3 contains 14 residues. Germline CDR1 is SNHLY and CDR2 is FYNNEI.

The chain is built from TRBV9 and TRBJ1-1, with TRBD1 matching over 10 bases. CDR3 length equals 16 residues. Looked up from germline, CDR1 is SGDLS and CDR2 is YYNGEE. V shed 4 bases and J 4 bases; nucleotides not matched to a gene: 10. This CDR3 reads CASSLTPGQGVTEAFF. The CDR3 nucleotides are TGTGCCAGCAGCCTTACTCCCGGACAGGGGGTCACTGAAGCTTTCTTT. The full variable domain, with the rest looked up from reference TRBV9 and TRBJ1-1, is DSGVTQTPKHLITATGQRVTLRCSPRSGDLSVYWYQQSLDQGLQFLIQYYNGEERAKGNILERFSAQQFPDLHSELNLSSLELGDSALYFCASSLTPGQGVTEAFFGQGTRLTVV.

Written as DNA, the CDR3 is TGTGCCAGCAGGCGGACTGGCGCGAACTCCTACGAGCAGTACTTC. This gives the protein CASRRTGANSYEQYF. This rearrangement joins TRBV5-4 to TRBJ2-7; tentatively, D is TRBD2 (5 bases). The CDR3 runs to 15 residues. V lost 5 bases, J lost 0 bases, and 15 bases lay in between. CDR1 SGHNT and CDR2 YYREEE come from the germline V gene (reference sequence).

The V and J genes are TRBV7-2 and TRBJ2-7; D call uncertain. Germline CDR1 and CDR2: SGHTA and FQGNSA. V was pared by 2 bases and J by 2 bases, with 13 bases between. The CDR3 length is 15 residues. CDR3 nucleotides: TGTGCCAGCAGCTTATTCCAGTCTCTTGCCTACGAGCAGTACTTC. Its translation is CASSLFQSLAYEQYF.

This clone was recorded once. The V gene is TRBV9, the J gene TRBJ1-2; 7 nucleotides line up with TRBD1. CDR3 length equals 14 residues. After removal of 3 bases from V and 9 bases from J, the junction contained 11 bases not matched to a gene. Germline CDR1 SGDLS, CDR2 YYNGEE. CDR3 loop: CASSAAGGTESYTF. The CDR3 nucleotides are TGTGCCAGCAGCGCTGCTGGGGGGACAGAGAGCTACACCTTC.

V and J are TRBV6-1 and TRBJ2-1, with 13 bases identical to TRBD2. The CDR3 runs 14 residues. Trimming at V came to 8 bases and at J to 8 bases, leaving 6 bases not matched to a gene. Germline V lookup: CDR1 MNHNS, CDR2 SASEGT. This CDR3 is CASSTSGGADEQFF. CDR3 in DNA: TGTGCCAGCTCCACTAGCGGGGGGGCCGATGAGCAGTTCTTC.

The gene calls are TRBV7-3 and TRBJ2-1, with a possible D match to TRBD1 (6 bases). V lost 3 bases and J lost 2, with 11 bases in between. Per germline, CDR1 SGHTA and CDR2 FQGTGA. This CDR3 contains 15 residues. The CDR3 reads CASSFLGGTYNEQFF. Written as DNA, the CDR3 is TGTGCCAGCAGCTTCCTAGGGGGAACCTACAATGAGCAGTTCTTC.

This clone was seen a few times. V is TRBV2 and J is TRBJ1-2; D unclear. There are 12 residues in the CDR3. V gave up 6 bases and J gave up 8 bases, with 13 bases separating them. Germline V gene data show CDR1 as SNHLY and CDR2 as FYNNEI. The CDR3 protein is CASSASTWGYTF. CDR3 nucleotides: TGTGCCAGCAGCGCCTCGACTTGGGGCTACACCTTC.

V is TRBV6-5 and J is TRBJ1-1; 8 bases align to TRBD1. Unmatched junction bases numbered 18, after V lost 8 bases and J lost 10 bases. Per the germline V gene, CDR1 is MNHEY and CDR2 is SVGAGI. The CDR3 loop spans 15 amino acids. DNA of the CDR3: TGTGCCAGCGCTCCCGCCCGGACAGGGTACTCGGGAGCTTTCTTT. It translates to CASAPARTGYSGAFF.

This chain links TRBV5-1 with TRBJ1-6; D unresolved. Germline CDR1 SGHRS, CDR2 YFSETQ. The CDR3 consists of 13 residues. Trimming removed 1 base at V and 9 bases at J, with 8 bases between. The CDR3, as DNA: TGCGCCAGCAGCTTGAGTGGAGGTTCACCCCTCCACTTT. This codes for CASSLSGGSPLHF.

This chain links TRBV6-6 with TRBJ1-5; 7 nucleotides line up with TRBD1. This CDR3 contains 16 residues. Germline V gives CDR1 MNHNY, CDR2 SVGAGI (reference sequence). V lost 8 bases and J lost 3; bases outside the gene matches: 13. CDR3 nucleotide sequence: TGTGCCAGCTGGGGGGCTACAGGGGTGGCCAATCAGCCCCAGCATTTT. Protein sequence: CASWGATGVANQPQHF.

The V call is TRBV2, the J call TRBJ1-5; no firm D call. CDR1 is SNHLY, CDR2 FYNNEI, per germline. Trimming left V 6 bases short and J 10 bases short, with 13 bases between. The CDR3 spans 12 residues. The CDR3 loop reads CASRTGSRPQHF. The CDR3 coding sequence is TGTGCCAGCAGGACGGGATCGAGACCCCAGCATTTT.

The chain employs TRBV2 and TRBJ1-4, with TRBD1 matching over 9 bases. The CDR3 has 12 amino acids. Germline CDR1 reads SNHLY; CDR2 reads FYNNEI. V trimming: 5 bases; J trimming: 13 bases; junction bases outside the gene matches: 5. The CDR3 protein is CASSITGGGLFF. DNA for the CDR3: TGTGCCAGCAGTATCACAGGGGGCGGACTGTTTTTT.

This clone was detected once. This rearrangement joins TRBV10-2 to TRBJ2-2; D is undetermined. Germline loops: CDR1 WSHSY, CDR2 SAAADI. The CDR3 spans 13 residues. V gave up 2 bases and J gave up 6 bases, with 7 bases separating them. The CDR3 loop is CASSERRSGELFF. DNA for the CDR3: TGCGCCAGCAGTGAGCGTAGATCCGGGGAGCTGTTTTTT.

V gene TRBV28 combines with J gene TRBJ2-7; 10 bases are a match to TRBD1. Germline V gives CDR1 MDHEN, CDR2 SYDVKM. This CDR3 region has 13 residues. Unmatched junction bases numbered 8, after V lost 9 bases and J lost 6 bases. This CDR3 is CASPDRGLREQYF. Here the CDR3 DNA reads TGTGCCAGTCCAGACAGGGGGCTACGCGAGCAGTACTTC.

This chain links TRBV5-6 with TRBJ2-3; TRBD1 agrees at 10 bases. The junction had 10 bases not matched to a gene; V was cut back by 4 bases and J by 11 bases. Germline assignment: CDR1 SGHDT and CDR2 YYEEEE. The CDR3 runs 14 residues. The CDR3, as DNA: TGTGCCAGCAGCCTGGACAGGGGGGAGGTCGGGCAGTATTTT. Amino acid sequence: CASSLDRGEVGQYF.

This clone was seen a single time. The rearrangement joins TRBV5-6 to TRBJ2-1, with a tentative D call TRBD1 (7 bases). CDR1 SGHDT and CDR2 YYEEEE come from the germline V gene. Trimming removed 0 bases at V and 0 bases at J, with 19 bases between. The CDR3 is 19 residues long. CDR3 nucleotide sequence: TGTGCCAGCAGCTTGGGCCCTCGGAGGGGGCCCAGCTCCTACAATGAGCAGTTCTTC. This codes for CASSLGPRRGPSSYNEQFF.

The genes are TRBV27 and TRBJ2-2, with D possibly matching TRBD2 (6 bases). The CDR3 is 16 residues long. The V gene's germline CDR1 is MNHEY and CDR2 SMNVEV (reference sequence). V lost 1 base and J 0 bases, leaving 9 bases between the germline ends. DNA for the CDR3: TGTGCCAGCAGTTTATGGAGGGCCGCGAACACCGGGGAGCTGTTTTTT. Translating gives CASSLWRAANTGELFF.

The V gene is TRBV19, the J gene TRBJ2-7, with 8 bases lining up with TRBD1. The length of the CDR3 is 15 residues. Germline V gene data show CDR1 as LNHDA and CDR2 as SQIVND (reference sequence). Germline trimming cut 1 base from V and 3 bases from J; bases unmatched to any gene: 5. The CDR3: CASSIGGTGGYEQYF. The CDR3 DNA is TGTGCCAGTAGTATAGGGGGGACAGGCGGCTACGAGCAGTACTTC.

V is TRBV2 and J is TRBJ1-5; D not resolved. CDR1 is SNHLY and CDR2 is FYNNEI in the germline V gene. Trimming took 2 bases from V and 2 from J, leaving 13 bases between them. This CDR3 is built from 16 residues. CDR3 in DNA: TGTGCCAGCAGTGAAATTCCCTCCCTCGGCAATCAGCCCCAGCATTTT. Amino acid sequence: CASSEIPSLGNQPQHF. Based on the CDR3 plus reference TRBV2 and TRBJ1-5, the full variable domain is EPEVTQTPSHQVTQMGQEVILRCVPISNHLYFYWYRQILGQKVEFLVSFYNNEISEKSEIFDDQFSVERPDGSNFTLKIRSTKLEDSAMYFCASSEIPSLGNQPQHFGDGTRLSIL.

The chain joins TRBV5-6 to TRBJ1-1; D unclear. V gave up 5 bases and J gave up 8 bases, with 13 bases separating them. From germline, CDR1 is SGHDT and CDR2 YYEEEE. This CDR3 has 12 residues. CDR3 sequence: CASSYTTGEAFF. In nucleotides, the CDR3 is TGTGCCAGCAGTTATACCACGGGAGAAGCTTTCTTT. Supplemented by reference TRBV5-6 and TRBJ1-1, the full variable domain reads DAGVTQSPTHLIKTRGQQVTLRCSPKSGHDTVSWYQQALGQGPQFIFQYYEEEERQRGNFPDRFSGHQFPNYSSELNVNALLLGDSALYLCASSYTTGEAFFGQGTRLTVV.

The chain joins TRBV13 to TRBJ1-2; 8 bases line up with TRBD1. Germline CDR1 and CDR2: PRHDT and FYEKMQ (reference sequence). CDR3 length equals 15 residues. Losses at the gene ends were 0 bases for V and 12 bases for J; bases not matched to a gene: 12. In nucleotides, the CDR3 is TGTGCCAGCAGCTTAGGGACAGGGGAAGTGGACGGAGACACCTTC. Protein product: CASSLGTGEVDGDTF.

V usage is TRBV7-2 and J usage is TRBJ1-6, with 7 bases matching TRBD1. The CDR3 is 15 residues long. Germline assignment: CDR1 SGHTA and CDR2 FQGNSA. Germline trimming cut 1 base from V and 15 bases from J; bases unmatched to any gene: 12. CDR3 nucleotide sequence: TGTGCCAGCAGCTTAGGCGGGACAGACTCCTATGGCCTCCACTTT. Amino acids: CASSLGGTDSYGLHF.

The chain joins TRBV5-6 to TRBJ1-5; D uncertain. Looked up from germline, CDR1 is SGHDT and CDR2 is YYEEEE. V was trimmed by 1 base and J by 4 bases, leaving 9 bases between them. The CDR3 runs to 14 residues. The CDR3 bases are TGTGCCAGCAGCTTGCGAACATCTAATCAGCCCCAGCATTTT. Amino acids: CASSLRTSNQPQHF.

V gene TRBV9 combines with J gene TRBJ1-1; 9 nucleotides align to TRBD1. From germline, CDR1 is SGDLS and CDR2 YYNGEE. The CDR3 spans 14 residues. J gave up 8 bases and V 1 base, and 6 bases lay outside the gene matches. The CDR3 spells CASSVSQGALEAFF. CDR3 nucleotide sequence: TGTGCCAGCAGCGTATCACAGGGGGCCCTAGAAGCTTTCTTT. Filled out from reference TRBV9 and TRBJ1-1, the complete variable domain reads DSGVTQTPKHLITATGQRVTLRCSPRSGDLSVYWYQQSLDQGLQFLIQYYNGEERAKGNILERFSAQQFPDLHSELNLSSLELGDSALYFCASSVSQGALEAFFGQGTRLTVV.

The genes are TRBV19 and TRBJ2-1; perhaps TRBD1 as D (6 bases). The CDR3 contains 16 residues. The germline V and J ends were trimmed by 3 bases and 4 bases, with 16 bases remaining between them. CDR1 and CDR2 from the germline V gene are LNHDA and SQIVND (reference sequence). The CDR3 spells CASSIYPGRGYNEQFF. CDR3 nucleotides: TGTGCCAGTAGTATTTATCCCGGCAGGGGATACAATGAGCAGTTCTTC.

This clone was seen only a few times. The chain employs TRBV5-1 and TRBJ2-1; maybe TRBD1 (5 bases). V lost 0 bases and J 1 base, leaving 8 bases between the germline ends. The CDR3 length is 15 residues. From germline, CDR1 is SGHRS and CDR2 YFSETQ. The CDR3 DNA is TGCGCCAGCAGCTTGGCGTCAGGGTCCTACAATGAGCAGTTCTTC. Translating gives CASSLASGSYNEQFF. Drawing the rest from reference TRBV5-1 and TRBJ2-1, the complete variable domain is KAGVTQTPRYLIKTRGQQVTLSCSPISGHRSVSWYQQTPGQGLQFLFEYFSETQRNKGNFPGRFSGRQFSNSRSEMNVSTLELGDSALYLCASSLASGSYNEQFFGPGTRLTVL.

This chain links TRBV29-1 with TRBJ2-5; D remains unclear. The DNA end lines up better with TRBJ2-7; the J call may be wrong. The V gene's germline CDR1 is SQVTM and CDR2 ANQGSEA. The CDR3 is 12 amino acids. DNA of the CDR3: TGCAGCGTTGAGGAGAATACCTACGAGCAGTACTTC. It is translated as CSVEENTYEQYF.

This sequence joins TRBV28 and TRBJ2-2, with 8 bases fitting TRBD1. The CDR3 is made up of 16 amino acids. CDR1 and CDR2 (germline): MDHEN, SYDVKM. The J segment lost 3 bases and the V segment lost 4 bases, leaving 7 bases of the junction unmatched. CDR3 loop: CASSSSDRGYTGELFF. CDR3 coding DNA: TGTGCCAGCAGTTCGTCAGACAGGGGATACACCGGGGAGCTGTTTTTT.

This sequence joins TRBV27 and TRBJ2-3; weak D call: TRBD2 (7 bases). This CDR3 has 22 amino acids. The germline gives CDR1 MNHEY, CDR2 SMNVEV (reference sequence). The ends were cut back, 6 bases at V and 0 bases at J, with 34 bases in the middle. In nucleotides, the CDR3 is TGTGCCAGCAGGCCCTACCGGGGGGCGGGCGGTGTGGCGGTGGCTAGCACAGATACGCAGTATTTT. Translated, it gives CASRPYRGAGGVAVASTDTQYF.

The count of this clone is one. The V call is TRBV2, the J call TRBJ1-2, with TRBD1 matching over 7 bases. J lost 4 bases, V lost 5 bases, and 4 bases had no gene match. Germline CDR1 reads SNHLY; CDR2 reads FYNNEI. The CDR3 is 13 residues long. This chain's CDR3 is CASSQDRIYGYTF. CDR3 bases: TGTGCCAGCAGTCAGGACAGGATCTATGGCTACACCTTC.

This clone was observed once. CDR3 region: CASSEGTGGYSPLHF. The CDR3 DNA is TGTGCCAGCTCAGAGGGGACAGGGGGTTATTCACCCCTCCACTTT. The V gene is TRBV18, the J gene TRBJ1-6, with 11 bases that match TRBD1. Germline V CDR1 and CDR2: KGHSH, LQKENI. This CDR3 region has 15 residues. Unmatched junction bases numbered 5, after V lost 5 bases and J lost 8 bases.